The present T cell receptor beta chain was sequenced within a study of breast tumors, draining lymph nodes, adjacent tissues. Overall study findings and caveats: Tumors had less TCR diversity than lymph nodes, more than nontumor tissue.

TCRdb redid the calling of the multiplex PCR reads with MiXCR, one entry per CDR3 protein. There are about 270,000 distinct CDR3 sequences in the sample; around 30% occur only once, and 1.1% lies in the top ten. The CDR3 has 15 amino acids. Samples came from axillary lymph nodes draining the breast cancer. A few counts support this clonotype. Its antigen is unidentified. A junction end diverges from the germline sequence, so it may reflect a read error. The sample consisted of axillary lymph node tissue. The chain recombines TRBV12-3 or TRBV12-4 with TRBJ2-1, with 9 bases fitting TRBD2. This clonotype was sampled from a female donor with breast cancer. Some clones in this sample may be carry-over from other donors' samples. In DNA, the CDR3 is TGTGCCAGCAGCCTTAGCGGGAGAACCGGCAATGAGCAGCTCTTC. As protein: CASSLSGRTGNEQLF.